This is a list of T cell receptor beta chains from one sample in a study of blood T cell repertoires in COVID-19. TCRdb's copy holds only in-frame clones and misses some; the assay was immunoSEQ multiplex PCR. This sample has about 74,000 clones, with 70% to 80% found just once. The sequenced sample was peripheral blood. The receptors derive from a human donor in a cohort sampled during active COVID-19. The CDR3 runs from the conserved cysteine through the conserved F or W. The D gene is left open where the match is weak. Part of the rows lack a size; the others show once, few, many or a class for expanded clones.

J | V | size | D | DNA | CDR3
TRBJ1-1 | TRBV7-9 | NA | NA | TGTGCCAGCAGCCCTACAGGGTTCAACACTGAAGCTTTCTTT | CASSPTGFNTEAFF
TRBJ1-2 | TRBV19 | NA | NA | TGTGCCAGTACCCCGGACAACTTGAACTATGGCTACACCTTC | CASTPDNLNYGYTF
TRBJ2-1 | TRBV15 | NA | TRBD2 | TGTGCCACCAGCAGAAATACCGGGAGGAACTCCTACAATGAGCAGTTCTTC | CATSRNTGRNSYNEQFF
TRBJ1-4 | TRBV28 | NA | TRBD1 | TGTGCCAGCAGGACAGGGGGCAATGAAAAACTGTTTTTT | CASRTGGNEKLFF
TRBJ2-1 | TRBV7-3 | NA | TRBD2 | TGTGCCAGCAGCCGTAGACCCAGCGGGGCAAGCTCCTACAATGAGCAGTTCTTC | CASSRRPSGASSYNEQFF
TRBJ1-6 | TRBV25-1 | few | TRBD1 | TGTGCCAGCAAGGAGACAGGGACGCTGAATTCACCCCTCCACTTT | CASKETGTLNSPLHF
TRBJ1-5 | TRBV19 | NA | NA | TGTGCCAGTAGAACAGGGATGGGCAATCAGCCCCAGCATTTT | CASRTGMGNQPQHF
TRBJ2-1 | TRBV6-2/TRBV6-3 | NA | TRBD2 | TGTGCCAGCAGTTACGAACTTGGGACTAGCGGTTACAATGAGCAGTTCTTC | CASSYELGTSGYNEQFF
TRBJ2-5 | TRBV5-1 | NA | NA | TGCGCCAGCAGCTTTGGCGGGAAAGAGACCCAGTACTTC | CASSFGGKETQYF
TRBJ1-4 | TRBV6-5 | few | TRBD1 | TGTGCCAGCAGCACCGGGACAGGCGTTCGAGAAAAACTGTTTTTT | CASSTGTGVREKLFF
TRBJ1-5 | TRBV7-9 | few | TRBD1 | TGTGCCAGCAGCTTAGGACAGGGTGCTGCCAATCAGCCCCAGCATTTT | CASSLGQGAANQPQHF
TRBJ1-4 | TRBV28 | NA | NA | TGTGCCAGCAGTTTACCCGGGACTCCCCATAATGAAAAACTGTTTTTT | CASSLPGTPHNEKLFF
TRBJ1-4 | TRBV25-1 | NA | NA | TGTGCCAGCAGTGGTGGGGGCCGGAATGAAAAACTGTTTTTT | CASSGGGRNEKLFF
TRBJ1-2 | TRBV19 | NA | NA | TGTGCCAGTAGTCAGGCGTTCTTCTATGGCTACACCTTC | CASSQAFFYGYTF
TRBJ2-1 | TRBV19 | NA | TRBD1 | TGTGCCAGTAGCTCCTCCGGGACAGGCTCCTACAATGAGCAGTTCTTC | CASSSSGTGSYNEQFF
TRBJ2-3 | TRBV2 | NA | TRBD1 | TGTGCCAGCAGCAGACAGGGCCGGTCAAATCTAGGCACAGATACGCAGTATTTT | CASSRQGRSNLGTDTQYF
TRBJ1-3 | TRBV30 | NA | NA | TGTGCCTGGAGTGTACGGGCAGGGTCTGGAAACACCATATATTTT | CAWSVRAGSGNTIYF
TRBJ1-3 | TRBV9 | NA | NA | TGTGCCAGCAGCCCGAGGGCATTCGCTGGAAACACCATATATTTT | CASSPRAFAGNTIYF
TRBJ2-3 | TRBV19 | NA | TRBD1 | TGTGCCAGTAGCCAGTCTCCGGGACAGGGAATTCATACGCAGTATTTT | CASSQSPGQGIHTQYF
TRBJ1-2 | TRBV3-1/TRBV3-2 | NA | NA | TGTGCCAGCAGCCTGTCCAACAGGGTCCTTGGCTACACCTTC | CASSLSNRVLGYTF
TRBJ2-5 | TRBV3-1/TRBV3-2 | NA | TRBD2 | TGTGCCAGCAGTGGTAGCGGGAGAGGCCGGTACCAAGAGACCCAGTACTTC | CASSGSGRGRYQETQYF
TRBJ2-2 | TRBV25-1 | NA | NA | TGTGCCAGCAGTGTTGGCGGCCTTAACACCGGGGAGCTGTTTTTT | CASSVGGLNTGELFF
TRBJ2-7 | TRBV18 | NA | TRBD1 | TGTGCCAGCTCTCGGGACAGGAACTACGAGCAGTACTTC | CASSRDRNYEQYF
TRBJ2-5 | TRBV4-1 | NA | NA | TGCGCCAGCAGCCAAGCGCCGGCAGGGGGGTTGGTAGGTTTTCGAGAGACCCAGTACTTC | CASSQAPAGGLVGFRETQYF
TRBJ2-3 | TRBV4-1 | NA | NA | TGCGCCAGCAGCCAAGGTGGTGGCCAGGGGCCGCAGTATTTT | CASSQGGGQGPQYF
TRBJ1-5 | TRBV2 | NA | NA | TGTGCCAGCAGGGAGAGGAATAGCAATCAGCCCCAGCATTTT | CASRERNSNQPQHF